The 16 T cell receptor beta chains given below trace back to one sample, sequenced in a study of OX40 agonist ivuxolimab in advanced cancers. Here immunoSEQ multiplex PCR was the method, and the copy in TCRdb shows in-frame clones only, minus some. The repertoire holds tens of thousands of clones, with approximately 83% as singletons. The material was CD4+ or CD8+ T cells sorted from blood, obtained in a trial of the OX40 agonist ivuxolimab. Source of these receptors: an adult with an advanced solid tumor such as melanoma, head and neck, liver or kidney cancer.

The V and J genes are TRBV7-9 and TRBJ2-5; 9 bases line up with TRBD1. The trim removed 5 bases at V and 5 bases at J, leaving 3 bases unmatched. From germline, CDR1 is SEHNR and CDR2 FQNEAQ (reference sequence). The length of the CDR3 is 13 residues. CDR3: CASSPTGGETQYF. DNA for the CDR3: TGTGCCAGCAGCCCGACAGGGGGGGAGACCCAGTACTTC. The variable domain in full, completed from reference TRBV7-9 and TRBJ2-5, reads DTGVSQNPRHKITKRGQNVTFRCDPISEHNRLYWYRQTLGQGPEFLTYFQNEAQLEKSRLLSDRFSAERPKGSFSTLEIQRTEQGDSAMYLCASSPTGGETQYFGPGTRLLVL.

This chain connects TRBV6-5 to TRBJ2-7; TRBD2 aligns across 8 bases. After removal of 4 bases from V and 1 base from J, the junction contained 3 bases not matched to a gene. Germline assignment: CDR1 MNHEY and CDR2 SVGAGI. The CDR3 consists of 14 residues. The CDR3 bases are TGTGCCAGCAGTTCATTAGCGGGGTCCTACGAGCAGTACTTC. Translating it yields CASSSLAGSYEQYF.

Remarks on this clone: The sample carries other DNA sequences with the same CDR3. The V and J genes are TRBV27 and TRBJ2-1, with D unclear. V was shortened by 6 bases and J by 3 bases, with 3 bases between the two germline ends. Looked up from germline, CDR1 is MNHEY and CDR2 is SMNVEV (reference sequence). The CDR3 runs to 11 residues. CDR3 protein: CASSLYNEQFF. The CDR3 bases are TGTGCCAGCAGCCTCTACAATGAGCAGTTCTTC.

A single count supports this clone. The CDR3 here is CASSLGGPQHF. The CDR3 coding sequence is TGTGCCAGTAGTCTTGGAGGGCCCCAGCATTTT. The gene calls are TRBV19 and TRBJ1-5; D gene unclear. CDR1 is LNHDA and CDR2 is SQIVND in the germline V gene (reference sequence). Trimming pared 5 bases from V and 9 bases from J, leaving 8 bases between. This CDR3 is 11 amino acids long.

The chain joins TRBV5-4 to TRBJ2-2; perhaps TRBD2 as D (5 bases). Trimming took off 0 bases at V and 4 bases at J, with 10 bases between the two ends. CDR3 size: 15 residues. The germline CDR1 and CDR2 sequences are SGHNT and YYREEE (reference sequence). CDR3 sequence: CASSLEGGRTGELFF. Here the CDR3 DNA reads TGTGCCAGCAGCTTGGAAGGAGGACGCACCGGGGAGCTGTTTTTT.

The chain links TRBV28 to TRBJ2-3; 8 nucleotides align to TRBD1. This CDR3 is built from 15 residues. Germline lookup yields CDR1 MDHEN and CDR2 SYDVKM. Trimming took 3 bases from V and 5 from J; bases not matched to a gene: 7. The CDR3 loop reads CASSFGQGAGDTQYF. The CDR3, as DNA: TGTGCCAGCAGTTTTGGTCAGGGGGCTGGAGATACGCAGTATTTT. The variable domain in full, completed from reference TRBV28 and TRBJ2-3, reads DVKVTQSSRYLVKRTGEKVFLECVQDMDHENMFWYRQDPGLGLRLIYFSYDVKMKEKGDIPEGYSVSREKKERFSLILESASTNQTSMYLCASSFGQGAGDTQYFGPGTRLTVL.

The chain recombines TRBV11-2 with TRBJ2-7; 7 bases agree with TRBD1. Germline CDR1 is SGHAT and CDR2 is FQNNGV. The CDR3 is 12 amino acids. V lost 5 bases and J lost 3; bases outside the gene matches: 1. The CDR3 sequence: CASSGTDYEQYF. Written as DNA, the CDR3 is TGTGCCAGCAGCGGGACAGACTACGAGCAGTACTTC.

The CDR3 bases are TGTGCCAGCAGCGTAGAATTGGGGGGACCCGGGGAGCTGTTTTTT. Its translation is CASSVELGGPGELFF. V usage is TRBV9 and J usage is TRBJ2-2, with TRBD2 as a possible D gene (6 bases). The length of the CDR3 is 15 residues. From germline, CDR1 is SGDLS and CDR2 YYNGEE. V shed 0 bases and J shed 6 bases, with 12 bases lying between them.

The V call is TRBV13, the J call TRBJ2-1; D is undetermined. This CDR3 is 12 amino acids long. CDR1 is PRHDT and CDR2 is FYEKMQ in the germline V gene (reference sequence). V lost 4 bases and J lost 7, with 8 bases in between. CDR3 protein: CASSSRTNEQFF. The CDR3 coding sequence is TGTGCCAGCAGCTCACGTACGAATGAGCAGTTCTTC.

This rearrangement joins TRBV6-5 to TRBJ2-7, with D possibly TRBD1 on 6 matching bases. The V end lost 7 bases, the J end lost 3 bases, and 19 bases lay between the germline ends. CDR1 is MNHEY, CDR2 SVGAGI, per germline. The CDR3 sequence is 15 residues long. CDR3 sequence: CASKTGTPAYYEQYF. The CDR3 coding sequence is TGTGCCAGCAAGACCGGGACACCGGCTTACTACGAGCAGTACTTC.

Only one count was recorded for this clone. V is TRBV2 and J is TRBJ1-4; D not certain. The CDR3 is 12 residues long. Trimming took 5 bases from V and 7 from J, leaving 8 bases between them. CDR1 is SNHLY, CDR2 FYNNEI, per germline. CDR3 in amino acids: CASSWMGEKLFF. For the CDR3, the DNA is TGTGCCAGCAGTTGGATGGGTGAAAAACTGTTTTTT.

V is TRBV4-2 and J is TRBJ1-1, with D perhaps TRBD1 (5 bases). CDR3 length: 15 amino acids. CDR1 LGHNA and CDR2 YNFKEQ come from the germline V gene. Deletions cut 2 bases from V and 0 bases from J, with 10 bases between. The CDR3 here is CASSQFEGLNTEAFF. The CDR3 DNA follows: TGTGCCAGCAGCCAATTTGAGGGGCTGAACACTGAAGCTTTCTTT.

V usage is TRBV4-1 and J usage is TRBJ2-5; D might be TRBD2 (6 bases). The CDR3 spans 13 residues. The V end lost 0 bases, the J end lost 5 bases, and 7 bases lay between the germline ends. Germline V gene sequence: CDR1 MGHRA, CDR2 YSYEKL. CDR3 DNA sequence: TGCGCCAGCAGCCAAGATGGGAGGGAGACCCAGTACTTC. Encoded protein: CASSQDGRETQYF.

The CDR3 loop is CASSQVSKGGGGYTF. The CDR3 DNA reads TGCGCCAGCAGCCAAGTCTCGAAGGGAGGAGGTGGCTACACCTTC. The rearrangement links TRBV4-1 to TRBJ1-2; D is ambiguous. V lost 1 base and J lost 7, with 16 bases in between. The CDR3 contains 15 residues. Germline V gene data show CDR1 as MGHRA and CDR2 as YSYEKL.

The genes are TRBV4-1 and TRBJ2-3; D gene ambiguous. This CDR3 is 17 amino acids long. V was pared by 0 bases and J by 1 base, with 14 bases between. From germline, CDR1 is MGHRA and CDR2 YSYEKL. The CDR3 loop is CASSQEFPSGGTDTQYF. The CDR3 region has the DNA TGCGCCAGCAGCCAAGAATTTCCCTCCGGCGGCACAGATACGCAGTATTTT.

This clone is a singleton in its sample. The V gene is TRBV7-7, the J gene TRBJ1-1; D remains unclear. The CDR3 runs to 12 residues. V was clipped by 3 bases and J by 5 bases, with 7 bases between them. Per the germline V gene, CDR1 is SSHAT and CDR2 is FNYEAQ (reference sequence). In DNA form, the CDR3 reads TGTGCCAGCAGCTTCCGTTTTACTGAAGCTTTCTTT. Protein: CASSFRFTEAFF.